This T cell receptor (beta chain) was observed in a study of shared clonotypes between healthy human individuals. The CDR3 totals 15 residues. Germline CDR1 reads SGHRS; CDR2 reads YFSETQ. V lost 0 bases, J lost 12 bases, and 19 bases lay in between. Only in-frame clones appear in the TCRdb table, and some are missing; sequencing was by immunoSEQ multiplex PCR. The sample consists of approximately 2,000,000 clones, about nine tenths of them appearing once. The sequence derives from a man aged 18 to 29 in good health. Some clones in this sample may be carry-over from other donors' samples. Sequencing input: naive CD4+ T cells from PBMCs. Subset noted: CD45RA+ positively selected. V is TRBV5-1 and J is TRBJ2-1; D possibly corresponds to TRBD2 (6 bases). The DNA for the CDR3 is TGCGCCAGCAGCTTGGAAAAAGAAAGCTCGCGGGGGCAGTTCTTC. This codes for CASSLEKESSRGQFF.